Here is one TCR beta chain with its context. Its cognate antigen is unknown. The J segment lost 5 bases and the V segment lost 3 bases, leaving 11 bases of the junction unmatched. This CDR3 has 18 amino acids. Germline CDR1 reads MNHNS; CDR2 reads SASEGT. The entry originates in a study of radiation and T cells in renal cell carcinoma. For the study at large: Nephrectomy followed 15 Gy stereotactic body radiation by 4 weeks. Findings of the study overall: Pretreatment tumor biopsies were lacking, so baseline clonotypes are unknown. From baseline, blood top tumor clonotypes peaked at 2 weeks post-radiation.

Clones were sequenced by immunoSEQ multiplex PCR, and TCRdb holds only the in-frame ones, with some missing. The sample lists roughly 120,000 clones, about 81% occurring once. Time point meaning: blood 2 weeks post-SBRT. Specified treatment: 15 Gy SBRT to primary tumor, nephrectomy 4 weeks later. This renal cell carcinoma was of the clear cell type. The input for sequencing was blood, taken from a patient whose treatment included radiotherapy and nephrectomy. This TCR derives from an older woman with renal cell carcinoma. The V call is TRBV6-1, the J call TRBJ2-2, with TRBD1 matching over 11 bases. The chain's CDR3 is CASSDYTRTGGETGELFF. The CDR3 DNA reads as TGTGCCAGCAGTGACTATACCCGGACAGGGGGCGAGACCGGGGAGCTGTTTTTT.